This entry lists 28 T cell receptor beta chains sequenced from one sample in a study of blood T cell repertoires in COVID-19. Here immunoSEQ multiplex PCR was the method, and the copy in TCRdb shows in-frame clones only, minus some. The sample has tens of thousands of clones; 90% are singletons. Material: peripheral blood. The source of these receptors is a man aged 35-49 years with acute or convalescent COVID-19.

CDR3 protein: CASSPGTGAGYGYTF. In DNA, the CDR3 is TGTGCCAGCAGCCCAGGGACAGGGGCGGGCTATGGCTACACCTTC. The chain joins TRBV9 to TRBJ1-2; 10 bases fit TRBD1. Germline V gene lookup returns CDR1 SGDLS and CDR2 YYNGEE. V lost 4 bases and J lost 4; bases outside the gene matches: 7. This CDR3 has 15 amino acids.

The V gene is TRBV6-5, the J gene TRBJ1-2; TRBD1 agrees at 7 bases. Germline CDR1 reads MNHEY; CDR2 reads SVGAGI. This CDR3 region has 15 residues. Trimming removed 5 bases from V and 8 bases from J; junction bases left unmatched: 14. The CDR3 bases are TGTGCCAGCAGTCCCGGGACAGCCCTGGCGGTCGGCTACACCTTC. Residues: CASSPGTALAVGYTF.

This clone was seen a single time. This sequence joins TRBV11-2 and TRBJ2-5; TRBD2 is a possible D gene (6 bases). The germline V gene encodes CDR1 SGHAT and CDR2 FQNNGV. Trimming removed 4 bases from V and 1 base from J, with 7 bases in between. The length of the CDR3 is 13 residues. This chain's CDR3 is CASSWGVQETQYF. CDR3 bases: TGTGCCAGCAGCTGGGGGGTCCAAGAGACCCAGTACTTC.

Only one count was recorded for this clone. The genes are TRBV7-9 and TRBJ1-6; D is ambiguous. The CDR3 consists of 18 residues. The germline V and J ends were trimmed by 3 bases and 7 bases, with 22 bases remaining between them. Germline V gene lookup returns CDR1 SEHNR and CDR2 FQNEAQ (reference sequence). The CDR3: CASSFRTTGSQKNSPLHF. Written as DNA, the CDR3 is TGTGCCAGCAGCTTCCGTACGACGGGGTCACAAAAGAATTCACCCCTCCACTTT.

V and J are TRBV9 and TRBJ1-2; D perhaps matches TRBD1 (5 bases). The CDR3 loop spans 13 amino acids. CDR1 SGDLS and CDR2 YYNGEE come from the germline V gene. V was clipped by 0 bases and J by 4 bases, with 7 bases between them. The CDR3 spells CASSVGGLYGYTF. CDR3 DNA sequence: TGTGCCAGCAGCGTAGGGGGACTCTATGGCTACACCTTC.

A few counts support this clone. The chain joins TRBV11-2 to TRBJ1-1, with D possibly matching TRBD1 (6 bases). The CDR3 has 15 residues. Germline V gene lookup returns CDR1 SGHAT and CDR2 FQNNGV. The ends were cut back, 3 bases at V and 0 bases at J, with 11 bases in the middle. The CDR3 DNA follows: TGTGCCAGCAGCTTGGCAGGGGTCTTGAACACTGAAGCTTTCTTT. Translating gives CASSLAGVLNTEAFF.

The rearrangement links TRBV7-6 to TRBJ2-7; TRBD1 matches 8 bases. The V and J ends lost 0 bases and 2 bases, in that order; junction bases with no gene match: 12. The CDR3 length is 18 residues. Germline V gene sequence: CDR1 SGHVS, CDR2 FNYEAQ. The CDR3 sequence is CASSLAANAGQGPYEQYF. The CDR3 DNA is TGTGCCAGCAGCTTAGCGGCTAACGCCGGACAGGGTCCCTACGAGCAGTACTTC.

The rearrangement uses TRBV3-1 (or the pseudogene TRBV3-2) and TRBJ2-7; possible D gene TRBD1, 5 bases. CDR1 is LGHDT, CDR2 YNNKEL, per germline (reference sequence). The CDR3 runs 15 residues. V lost 7 bases, J lost 4 bases, and 20 bases lay in between. The DNA for the CDR3 is TGTGCCAGCACCCGCGGTACAGGAATATTATACGAGCAGTACTTC. Translating gives CASTRGTGILYEQYF.

This clone was recorded a few times. V and J are TRBV6-4 and TRBJ2-1; 7 bases line up with TRBD1. The CDR3 runs to 14 residues. CDR1 MRHNA and CDR2 SNTAGT come from the germline V gene. Trimming at V came to 6 bases and at J to 0 bases, leaving 2 bases not matched to a gene. The CDR3 here is CASSRDSSYNEQFF. In nucleotides, the CDR3 is TGTGCCAGCAGCCGGGACAGCTCCTACAATGAGCAGTTCTTC.

The chain uses TRBV25-1 and TRBJ1-1; TRBD1 agrees at 9 bases. Trimming removed 6 bases from V and 3 bases from J; junction bases left unmatched: 5. CDR3 size: 14 residues. Germline V lookup: CDR1 MGHDK, CDR2 SYGVNS. The CDR3 loop reads CASRGTGMDTEAFF. CDR3 nucleotide sequence: TGTGCCAGCAGGGGGACAGGGATGGACACTGAAGCTTTCTTT. The full variable domain, rest sourced from reference TRBV25-1 and TRBJ1-1, is EADIYQTPRYLVIGTGKKITLECSQTMGHDKMYWYQQDPGMELHLIHYSYGVNSTEKGDLSSESTVSRIRTEHFPLTLESARPSHTSQYLCASRGTGMDTEAFFGQGTRLTVV.

The CDR3 region has the DNA TGTGCCAGCAGATTGGACAGGGGGGGTTCCGGGGAGCTGTTTTTT. It codes for CASRLDRGGSGELFF. The V gene is TRBV2, the J gene TRBJ2-2; TRBD1 matches 10 bases. Per germline, CDR1 SNHLY and CDR2 FYNNEI. The CDR3 is made up of 15 amino acids. V trimming: 6 bases; J trimming: 6 bases; junction bases outside the gene matches: 7.

V is TRBV7-8 and J is TRBJ2-3; a possible D gene is TRBD2 (5 bases). The V gene's germline CDR1 is SGHVS and CDR2 FQNEAQ. V dropped 3 bases and J dropped 4 bases, with 17 bases sitting between them. The CDR3 consists of 16 residues. CDR3 sequence: CASSFESPAGADTQYF. CDR3 bases: TGTGCCAGCAGCTTTGAGTCCCCGGCGGGTGCAGATACGCAGTATTTT.

The chain combines TRBV19 with TRBJ1-5; D is unresolved. Trimming left V 5 bases short and J 6 bases short, with 8 bases between. Per germline, CDR1 LNHDA and CDR2 SQIVND (reference sequence). The CDR3 spans 12 residues. The CDR3 protein is CASSRSAQPQHF. The CDR3 DNA reads as TGTGCCAGTAGTCGGAGTGCTCAGCCCCAGCATTTT.

This rearrangement joins TRBV7-2 to TRBJ1-6; no clear D gene. Germline-derived CDR1 and CDR2 are SGHTA and FQGNSA. The CDR3 runs to 14 residues. V was pared by 1 base and J by 9 bases, with 10 bases between. CDR3 DNA sequence: TGTGCCAGCAGCTTAGAAAGGGCGGGTTCACCCCTCCACTTT. Translation: CASSLERAGSPLHF.

This chain joins TRBV6-5 and TRBJ2-1; unclear D gene. The germline V gene encodes CDR1 MNHEY and CDR2 SVGAGI. The CDR3 loop spans 11 amino acids. V was cut by 6 bases and J by 6 bases, with 6 bases left in between. CDR3 coding DNA: TGTGCCAGCAGAATCCTCAATGAGCAGTTCTTC. Residues: CASRILNEQFF.

This clone has more than one count but fewer than ten. This chain links TRBV19 with TRBJ1-4; D ambiguous. This CDR3 spans 17 amino acids. Trimming removed 2 bases from V and 0 bases from J, with 13 bases in between. Germline V gene lookup returns CDR1 LNHDA and CDR2 SQIVND (reference sequence). This chain's CDR3 is CASSIPVKLATNEKLFF. In DNA, the CDR3 is TGTGCCAGTAGTATACCGGTAAAACTAGCAACTAATGAAAAACTGTTTTTT.

This chain links TRBV29-1 with TRBJ1-2; 7 positions match TRBD1. The CDR3 runs to 14 residues. Germline assignment: CDR1 SQVTM and CDR2 ANQGSEA. After removal of 1 base from V and 4 bases from J, the junction contained 6 bases not matched to a gene. DNA for the CDR3: TGCAGCGTTGAAGCCCAGGGGGAGGTCTATGGCTACACCTTC. Protein sequence: CSVEAQGEVYGYTF.

V is TRBV7-2 and J is TRBJ2-1; 7 nucleotides align to TRBD2. The length of the CDR3 is 16 residues. The V segment lost 5 bases and the J segment 5 bases; nucleotides outside the gene matches: 12. Germline CDR1 SGHTA, CDR2 FQGNSA. CDR3 sequence: CASSTRPPAGHNEQFF. The CDR3 nucleotides read TGTGCCAGCAGCACCCGCCCCCCAGCGGGACACAATGAGCAGTTCTTC.

The V and J genes are TRBV4-1 and TRBJ2-3, with 9 bases aligning to TRBD2. J gave up 0 bases and V 3 bases, and 7 bases lay outside the gene matches. The CDR3 covers 17 residues. Germline CDR1 reads MGHRA; CDR2 reads YSYEKL. The CDR3 sequence is CASSQVSLAGSTDTQYF. The CDR3 nucleotides read TGCGCCAGCAGCCAGGTCTCTCTAGCGGGAAGCACAGATACGCAGTATTTT.

In this sample, this clone turned up once. V gene TRBV5-1 combines with J gene TRBJ2-5; 13 bases are a match to TRBD2. In germline, CDR1 is SGHRS, CDR2 YFSETQ. The CDR3 runs to 17 residues. J lost 5 bases, V lost 4 bases, and 11 bases had no gene match. CDR3: CASSTGLAGEGGETQYF. DNA of the CDR3: TGCGCCAGCAGCACCGGACTAGCGGGAGAGGGGGGGGAGACCCAGTACTTC.

This chain uses TRBV2 with TRBJ2-4; 7 nucleotides align to TRBD1. V was clipped by 0 bases and J by 2 bases; unmatched bases: 7. Germline V gives CDR1 SNHLY, CDR2 FYNNEI. This CDR3 comprises 17 residues. DNA for the CDR3: TGTGCCAGCAGTGAAGCGACAGGGTTGGTGTCCAAAAACATTCAGTACTTC. Encoded protein: CASSEATGLVSKNIQYF.

The V and J genes are TRBV3-1 (or the pseudogene TRBV3-2) and TRBJ2-6; 7 bases map to TRBD1. Trimming cost V 3 bases and J 0 bases; bases outside gene matches: 5. Per the germline V gene, CDR1 is LGHDT and CDR2 is YNNKEL (reference sequence). This CDR3 is built from 17 residues. CDR3 bases: TGTGCCAGCAGCCACGGGACAGCGTTCTCTGGGGCCAACGTCCTGACTTTC. Its protein is CASSHGTAFSGANVLTF.

The chain uses TRBV7-9 and TRBJ1-1, with D possibly matching TRBD1 (6 bases). CDR3 size: 15 residues. Looked up from germline, CDR1 is SEHNR and CDR2 is FQNEAQ (reference sequence). V was cut by 1 base and J by 0 bases, with 9 bases left in between. The CDR3 reads CASSLGPGVNTEAFF. Written as DNA, the CDR3 is TGTGCCAGCAGCTTAGGGCCAGGGGTGAACACTGAAGCTTTCTTT.

This clone was found once. The genes are TRBV18 and TRBJ1-1; 12 nucleotides align to TRBD1. Germline CDR1 reads KGHSH; CDR2 reads LQKENI. With 2 bases clipped from V and 6 bases from J, the junction kept 10 bases outside the gene matches. This CDR3 comprises 17 residues. This CDR3 reads CASSPKGQGANPPEAFF. CDR3 in DNA: TGTGCCAGCTCACCAAAGGGACAGGGGGCGAACCCCCCTGAAGCTTTCTTT.

V usage is TRBV30 and J usage is TRBJ2-1; D call uncertain. Deletions cut 2 bases from V and 6 bases from J, with 11 bases between. This CDR3 contains 13 residues. Germline values: CDR1 GTSNPN, CDR2 SVGIG (reference sequence). CDR3 sequence: CAWSSYLSNEQFF. Written as DNA, the CDR3 is TGTGCCTGGAGTTCTTACCTAAGCAATGAGCAGTTCTTC.

The rearrangement joins TRBV27 to TRBJ2-1; tentatively, D is TRBD2 (7 bases). Germline V gene lookup returns CDR1 MNHEY and CDR2 SMNVEV (reference sequence). This CDR3 has 16 residues. The V gene lost 3 bases and the J gene lost 6 bases, with 18 bases spanning the gap. In DNA form, the CDR3 reads TGTGCCAGCAGTTTGGGGGCTAGCGGAGTCAGCAATGAGCAGTTCTTC. Protein product: CASSLGASGVSNEQFF.

The CDR3 nucleotides are TGTGCCAGCAGCCCAAGACAGCCTTGGGGCTACACCTTC. It yields the protein CASSPRQPWGYTF. The chain carries TRBV6-5 and TRBJ1-2, with D maybe TRBD1 (5 bases). V dropped 6 bases and J dropped 8 bases, with 16 bases sitting between them. The CDR3 is 13 residues long. CDR1 is MNHEY, CDR2 SVGAGI, per germline.

V is TRBV24-1 and J is TRBJ1-2; D is uncertain. The CDR3 is made up of 13 amino acids. Trimming removed 6 bases at V and 2 bases at J, with 9 bases between. CDR1 is KGHDR and CDR2 is SFDVKD in the germline V gene. The chain's CDR3 is CATSSRFNYGYTF. The CDR3, as DNA: TGTGCCACCAGTTCCAGGTTCAACTATGGCTACACCTTC.